The 29 T cell receptor beta chains in this list originate from one sample, sequenced in a study of blood T cells in healthy people across ages. The authors ran a second PCR of 7 to 11 cycles using a sample-barcoded 5' primer and a J-beta primer mix. TCRdb used MiXCR to reprocess the 5' RACE reads, holding one entry per CDR3 protein. The sample holds about 730,000 distinct CDR3 sequences, 40% to 45% seen once. The sequenced sample consisted of blood. These receptors were obtained from a woman aged 60-70 years in good health.

The CDR3 loop is CASRSGTGSYNEQYF. CDR3 in DNA: TGTGCCAGCAGAAGCGGGACGGGGTCCTACAATGAGCAGTACTTC. The V and J genes are TRBV7-2 and TRBJ2-1; TRBD2 matches 7 bases. The DNA end favors TRBJ2-7, so the J call may be wrong. Germline lookup yields CDR1 SGHTA and CDR2 FQGNSA. CDR3 length: 15 residues.

This clonotype was observed a few times. This chain uses TRBV12-3 or TRBV12-4 with TRBJ2-3, with TRBD2 identical over 10 bases. The CDR3 length is 15 residues. Trimming cost V 6 bases and J 8 bases; bases outside gene matches: 11. CDR3 region: CASSIGASGRSTQYF. CDR3 nucleotides: TGTGCCAGCAGCATTGGGGCTAGCGGGAGAAGTACGCAGTATTTT.

This clonotype was detected many times. This sequence joins TRBV7-2 and TRBJ2-5; possibly TRBD1 for D (5 bases). This CDR3 comprises 13 residues. The ends were cut back, 1 base at V and 5 bases at J, with 8 bases in the middle. From germline, CDR1 is SGHTA and CDR2 FQGNSA. The CDR3 sequence is CASSLGRVETQYF. CDR3 sequence (DNA): TGTGCCAGCAGCTTAGGCAGGGTGGAGACCCAGTACTTC. Based on the CDR3 plus reference TRBV7-2 and TRBJ2-5, the full variable domain is GAGVSQSPSNKVTEKGKDVELRCDPISGHTALYWYRQSLGQGLEFLIYFQGNSAPDKSGLPSDRFSAERTGGSVSTLTIQRTQQEDSAVYLCASSLGRVETQYFGPGTRLLVL.

A word on this clonotype: The junction and the germline gene differ at one end; a read error may be behind it. The chain couples TRBV7-7 to TRBJ2-1; possible D gene TRBD2, 7 bases. The germline gives CDR1 SSHAT, CDR2 FNYEAQ (reference sequence). CDR3 length equals 16 residues. Here the CDR3 DNA reads TGTGCCGGCAGCTTAAGGGAGGGGGGGACGTACAATGAGCAGTTCTTC. This codes for CAGSLREGGTYNEQFF.

The chain recombines TRBV20-1 with TRBJ2-2, with D perhaps matching TRBD2 (5 bases). This CDR3 contains 13 residues. Trimming took 1 base from V and 6 from J, leaving 9 bases between them. Germline V gives CDR1 DFQATT, CDR2 SNEGSKA (reference sequence). CDR3 DNA sequence: TGCAGTGCTAGAGGGCCCGGGGCCGGGGAGCTGTTTTTT. Amino acid sequence: CSARGPGAGELFF.

In its sample, this clonotype was seen many times. J is TRBJ1-1 and V is TRBV4-3, with D unclear. Germline CDR1 and CDR2: LGHNA and YSLEER. V was clipped by 1 base and J by 1 base, with 4 bases between them. The CDR3 runs to 13 residues. This chain's CDR3 is CASSQAGNTEAFF. DNA of the CDR3: TGCGCCAGCAGCCAAGCCGGGAACACTGAAGCTTTCTTT.

The genes are TRBV12-3 or TRBV12-4 and TRBJ1-1; no clear D gene. The CDR3 loop spans 13 amino acids. V shed 5 bases and J shed 1 base, with 8 bases lying between them. The CDR3 region is CASSNRQNTEAFF. The CDR3 DNA sequence: TGTGCCAGCAGTAATAGACAGAACACTGAAGCTTTCTTT.

In its sample, this clonotype was seen a few times. The J gene is TRBJ2-6, the V gene TRBV2; D not certain. The CDR3 has 13 amino acids. The germline V gene encodes CDR1 SNHLY and CDR2 FYNNEI. The V end lost 11 bases, the J end lost 2 bases, and 10 bases lay between the germline ends. The CDR3 region is CAEQAAGANVLTF. CDR3 bases: TGTGCCGAGCAGGCGGCTGGGGCCAACGTCCTGACTTTC.

The CDR3 region is CSARGPGRNSPLHF. The CDR3 DNA reads TGCAGTGCTAGAGGTCCGGGTAGAAATTCACCCCTCCACTTT. The chain couples TRBV20-1 to TRBJ1-6, with no clear D. The germline V gene has CDR1 DFQATT and CDR2 SNEGSKA (reference sequence). The CDR3 is 14 residues long. V was trimmed by 1 base and J by 7 bases, leaving 11 bases between them.

This clonotype showed up many times. In nucleotides, the CDR3 is TGTGCCAGCAGCTTAGCGGAGAACTATGGCTACACCTTC. As protein: CASSLAENYGYTF. This rearrangement joins TRBV7-9 to TRBJ1-2; no reliable D call. Trimming cost V 0 bases and J 2 bases, with 4 bases left between them. The CDR3 extends over 13 amino acids. Germline CDR1 SEHNR, CDR2 FQNEAQ (reference sequence).

This chain links TRBV7-2 with TRBJ1-1; 9 nucleotides align to TRBD1. In germline, CDR1 is SGHTA, CDR2 FQGNSA. This CDR3 is built from 15 residues. V was pared by 1 base and J by 4 bases, with 4 bases of the junction left unmatched. The CDR3 bases are TGTGCCAGCAGCTTAGTTGGGACAGGGACCACTGAAGCTTTCTTT. It yields the protein CASSLVGTGTTEAFF.

This clonotype was recorded many times. The chain is built from TRBV20-1 and TRBJ2-7, with 7 bases fitting TRBD2. Trimming at V came to 1 base and at J to 1 base, leaving 10 bases not matched to a gene. The CDR3 loop spans 16 amino acids. From germline, CDR1 is DFQATT and CDR2 SNEGSKA (reference sequence). CDR3 protein: CSARGARLAASYEQYF. DNA of the CDR3: TGCAGTGCTAGAGGGGCGAGGCTAGCGGCGTCCTACGAGCAGTACTTC.

Notes on this clonotype: This may stem from a read error, because a much larger clone lies one nucleotide away. The CDR3 region has the DNA TGTGCCAGCAGCCAACACCTAGGGGTAGCGGGCTATGGCTACACCTTC. It yields the protein CASSQHLGVAGYGYTF. The chain uses TRBV11-2 and TRBJ1-2; tentative D call: TRBD1 (5 bases). The CDR3 sequence is 16 residues long. Per the germline V gene, CDR1 is SGHAT and CDR2 is FQNNGV. Between the trimmed V and J ends, which lost 5 bases and 4 bases, there was a span of 20 bases.

This clonotype was counted between two and nine times. This sequence joins TRBV6-2 or TRBV6-3 and TRBJ2-5; 9 bases map to TRBD1. Trimming at V came to 4 bases and at J to 11 bases, leaving 11 bases not matched to a gene. The CDR3 length is 14 residues. CDR1 is MNHEY, CDR2 SVGEGT, per germline. The CDR3 DNA is TGTGCCAGCAGTTGGGGACAGGGACACAATGAGCAGTACTTC. This translates into CASSWGQGHNEQYF.

This clonotype was recorded once. This chain uses TRBV27 with TRBJ2-3; 8 positions agree with TRBD2. Losses at the gene ends were 6 bases for V and 1 base for J; bases not matched to a gene: 15. This CDR3 comprises 18 residues. The V gene's germline CDR1 is MNHEY and CDR2 SMNVEV (reference sequence). In DNA, the CDR3 is TGTGCCAGCAGAAATAACTACGGGCGGCGGGAGGGCACAGATACGCAGTATTTT. Translating gives CASRNNYGRREGTDTQYF.

The chain combines TRBV5-1 with TRBJ2-3; TRBD2 might be the D (6 bases). With 4 bases removed from V and 3 bases from J, the gap between germline ends came to 15 bases. CDR3 size: 15 residues. Germline V gene sequence: CDR1 SGHRS, CDR2 YFSETQ. CDR3 bases: TGCGCCAGCAGCCCCATTAGGGAGGCGACAGATACGCAGTATTTT. Translating it yields CASSPIREATDTQYF.

Only one count was recorded for this clonotype. This CDR3 is CASKGAPREQYF. Written as DNA, the CDR3 is TGTGCCAGCAAAGGGGCCCCGAGGGAGCAGTACTTC. The chain combines TRBV28 with TRBJ2-7; perhaps TRBD1 as D (5 bases). V was cut by 7 bases and J by 7 bases, with 14 bases left in between. The CDR3 loop spans 12 amino acids. Germline CDR1 MDHEN, CDR2 SYDVKM.

This clonotype was detected only a few times. The rearrangement joins TRBV24-1 to TRBJ1-2; D call uncertain. Germline V gene lookup returns CDR1 KGHDR and CDR2 SFDVKD. Deletions cut 5 bases from V and 2 bases from J, with 8 bases between. The CDR3 spans 13 residues. DNA of the CDR3: TGTGCCACCAGTGGACCTTCCAACTATGGCTACACCTTC. It encodes CATSGPSNYGYTF.

The V gene is TRBV28, the J gene TRBJ2-1, with D possibly matching TRBD2 (5 bases). The CDR3 consists of 16 residues. The germline gives CDR1 MDHEN, CDR2 SYDVKM. V gave up 1 base and J gave up 5 bases, with 15 bases separating them. In DNA, the CDR3 is TGTGCCAGCAGTTTATTCGTACTAGTGCTAAACAATGAGCAGTTCTTC. This translates into CASSLFVLVLNNEQFF.

The V gene is TRBV9, the J gene TRBJ2-7, with D perhaps matching TRBD2 (5 bases). This CDR3 is 15 amino acids long. Trimming stripped 5 bases from V and 7 bases from J, with 22 bases between. The germline gives CDR1 SGDLS, CDR2 YYNGEE. This chain's CDR3 is CASRPLAGSHNEQYF. The CDR3, as DNA: TGTGCCAGCAGACCCCTGGCGGGCTCTCACAATGAGCAGTACTTC.

V and J are TRBV10-3 and TRBJ2-2; 13 positions agree with TRBD2. Germline values: CDR1 ENHRY, CDR2 SYGVKD. This CDR3 contains 17 residues. J gave up 0 bases and V 4 bases, and 2 bases lay outside the gene matches. The CDR3, as DNA: TGTGCCATCAGTGGGACTAGCGGGGGTACGAACACCGGGGAGCTGTTTTTT. It codes for CAISGTSGGTNTGELFF.

Concerning this clonotype: This may arise from a read error, as a much more abundant clone is one base away. The chain carries TRBV4-3 and TRBJ1-2; no reliable D call. This CDR3 has 13 amino acids. V was trimmed by 0 bases and J by 7 bases, leaving 9 bases between them. Looked up from germline, CDR1 is LGHNA and CDR2 is YSLEER. CDR3 residues: CASSQDRRSGYTF. CDR3 DNA sequence: TGCGCCAGCAGCCAAGATCGCAGAAGTGGCTACACCTTC.

The V gene is TRBV4-2, the J gene TRBJ2-7, with 9 nucleotides matching TRBD2. The CDR3 runs to 17 residues. From germline, CDR1 is LGHNA and CDR2 YNFKEQ. J lost 2 bases, V lost 0 bases, and 8 bases had no gene match. DNA of the CDR3: TGTGCCAGCAGCCAAGAACGGGGACTAGCCGCCACCTACGAGCAGTACTTC. This sequence encodes CASSQERGLAATYEQYF.

With regard to this clonotype: One junction end disagrees with the germline gene, perhaps due to a read error. The CDR3 DNA reads TGTGCCAGCAGCTGGACGGAGAGGGGTGAAAAACGGTTTTTT. Amino acids: CASSWTERGEKRFF. V is TRBV6-6 and J is TRBJ1-4; tentatively, D is TRBD1 (5 bases). CDR1 is MNHNY and CDR2 is SVGAGI in the germline V gene (reference sequence). This CDR3 has 14 residues.

In its sample, this clonotype was seen a few times. The chain recombines TRBV6-5 with TRBJ2-1; 11 bases align to TRBD2. Germline lookup yields CDR1 MNHEY and CDR2 SVGAGI. Trimming removed 6 bases from V and 0 bases from J; junction bases left unmatched: 4. This CDR3 region has 16 residues. DNA for the CDR3: TGTGCCAGCAGGGGACTAGCGGCCCGCTCCTACAATGAGCAGTTCTTC. Encoded protein: CASRGLAARSYNEQFF.

The J gene is TRBJ2-5, the V gene TRBV13, with D maybe TRBD2 (6 bases). CDR1 and CDR2 (germline): PRHDT, FYEKMQ (reference sequence). V lost 5 bases, J lost 0 bases, and 19 bases lay in between. The CDR3 has 17 amino acids. CDR3: CASSRTRRGNDQETQYF. CDR3 nucleotide sequence: TGTGCCAGCAGCCGCACGAGGCGGGGTAACGACCAAGAGACCCAGTACTTC.

This clonotype occurred a few times. The chain couples TRBV4-2 to TRBJ2-2; TRBD2 aligns across 8 bases. The germline V gene has CDR1 LGHNA and CDR2 YNFKEQ. The CDR3 consists of 19 residues. J gave up 0 bases and V 0 bases, and 9 bases lay outside the gene matches. The CDR3 here is CASSQDRAGREANTGELFF. In nucleotides, the CDR3 is TGTGCCAGCAGCCAAGATAGGGCGGGGCGGGAGGCGAACACCGGGGAGCTGTTTTTT.

The chain uses TRBV29-1 and TRBJ2-2; D is perhaps TRBD1 or TRBD2 (5 bases each). The CDR3 consists of 14 residues. V was shortened by 8 bases and J by 4 bases, with 17 bases between the two germline ends. Germline-derived CDR1 and CDR2 are SQVTM and ANQGSEA. CDR3 sequence: CSTRDGEFTGELFF. For the CDR3, the DNA is TGCAGCACTCGGGACGGGGAGTTCACCGGGGAGCTGTTTTTT.

V is TRBV2 and J is TRBJ2-5, with 8 bases lining up with TRBD1. V dropped 5 bases and J dropped 3; count of bases not matched to a gene: 5. Germline V gives CDR1 SNHLY, CDR2 FYNNEI. The CDR3 length is 14 residues. CDR3 region: CASSPDRGKETQYF. The CDR3 region has the DNA TGTGCCAGCAGTCCAGACAGGGGCAAAGAGACCCAGTACTTC.